This passage covers 24 T cell receptor beta chains from one sample sequenced in a study of blood T cell repertoires in COVID-19. Measured with immunoSEQ multiplex PCR; TCRdb has only the in-frame clones, and not every one. The data show 150,000 to 160,000 clones, 75% to 90% seen once. The sample comprised peripheral blood. Source of these receptors: a woman aged 40 to 50 with acute or convalescent COVID-19.

This chain links TRBV5-4 with TRBJ2-7; the match to TRBD1 covers 10 bases. The CDR3 spans 15 residues. From germline, CDR1 is SGHNT and CDR2 YYREEE (reference sequence). The trim removed 4 bases at V and 4 bases at J, leaving 8 bases unmatched. Written as DNA, the CDR3 is TGTGCCAGCAGCGGTGAGGACAGGGGGTGGTACGAGCAGTACTTC. As protein: CASSGEDRGWYEQYF.

This chain uses TRBV4-1 with TRBJ2-1; possible D gene TRBD1, 5 bases. Trimming took off 5 bases at V and 3 bases at J, with 8 bases between the two ends. Per the germline V gene, CDR1 is MGHRA and CDR2 is YSYEKL. The length of the CDR3 is 13 residues. The CDR3, as DNA: TGCGCCAGCAGCGAGGACATCTACAATGAGCAGTTCTTC. Translating it yields CASSEDIYNEQFF.

This chain uses TRBV2 with TRBJ1-1, with TRBD1 as a possible D gene (6 bases). Trimming pared 4 bases from V and 5 bases from J, leaving 17 bases between. Germline assignment: CDR1 SNHLY and CDR2 FYNNEI. The CDR3 runs 15 residues. CDR3 in amino acids: CASSVWRGALTEAFF. Written as DNA, the CDR3 is TGTGCCAGCAGTGTCTGGCGGGGGGCCTTGACTGAAGCTTTCTTT.

This rearrangement joins TRBV28 to TRBJ2-5; 13 positions match TRBD2. The CDR3 runs 16 residues. J lost 2 bases, V lost 5 bases, and 5 bases had no gene match. Germline V CDR1 and CDR2: MDHEN, SYDVKM. In nucleotides, the CDR3 is TGTGCCAGCAGTATAGGACTAGCGGGGGATCAAGAGACCCAGTACTTC. Translation: CASSIGLAGDQETQYF.

The rearrangement links TRBV2 to TRBJ1-1, with D possibly being TRBD1 (6 bases). CDR3 length equals 13 residues. CDR1 is SNHLY and CDR2 is FYNNEI in the germline V gene. The germline V and J ends were trimmed by 5 bases and 4 bases, with 11 bases remaining between them. The CDR3 DNA follows: TGTGCCAGCAGTACTAGGGGGAGCACTGAAGCTTTCTTT. It is translated as CASSTRGSTEAFF.

The chain combines TRBV7-9 with TRBJ1-1; 7 nucleotides align to TRBD1. The CDR3 consists of 15 residues. Trimming took 2 bases from V and 0 from J; bases not matched to a gene: 3. Per the germline V gene, CDR1 is SEHNR and CDR2 is FQNEAQ (reference sequence). In nucleotides, the CDR3 is TGTGCCAGCAGCTTAACAGGGGCGATGAACACTGAAGCTTTCTTT. Its translation: CASSLTGAMNTEAFF.

This chain links TRBV10-3 with TRBJ1-5, with TRBD1 identical over 9 bases. The V segment lost 3 bases and the J segment 5 bases; nucleotides outside the gene matches: 8. Per germline, CDR1 ENHRY and CDR2 SYGVKD. This CDR3 is 16 amino acids long. CDR3 loop: CAISDPTGGADQPQHF. DNA for the CDR3: TGTGCCATCAGTGACCCTACAGGGGGCGCCGATCAGCCCCAGCATTTT.

This clone showed up just once. The chain has TRBV28 and TRBJ1-3; the match to TRBD1 covers 7 bases. This CDR3 comprises 15 residues. V lost 6 bases, J lost 4 bases, and 9 bases stayed unmatched. CDR1 MDHEN and CDR2 SYDVKM come from the germline V gene. The CDR3 nucleotides are TGTGCCAGCAGCATGACAGGGTCCTTGGGAAACACCATATATTTT. The encoded protein is CASSMTGSLGNTIYF.

In this sample, this clone turned up once. The rearrangement joins TRBV28 to TRBJ2-3; D not resolved. Looked up from germline, CDR1 is MDHEN and CDR2 is SYDVKM. The CDR3 sequence is 12 residues long. V shed 6 bases and J shed 14 bases, with 18 bases lying between them. CDR3: CASRQGALGSYF. The CDR3 nucleotides are TGTGCCAGCAGGCAAGGAGCACTTGGGTCGTATTTT.

The chain employs TRBV7-8 and TRBJ2-1, with 7 nucleotides matching TRBD2. Germline CDR1 and CDR2: SGHVS and FQNEAQ. CDR3 length: 22 residues. The V segment lost 1 base and the J segment 0 bases; nucleotides outside the gene matches: 21. The CDR3 DNA is TGTGCCAGCAGCTTAGTGGGGACGGCGGGGGTTAGTCTTAAGGTCTCCTACAATGAGCAGTTCTTC. Its translation: CASSLVGTAGVSLKVSYNEQFF.

V gene TRBV29-1 combines with J gene TRBJ1-1; D is unresolved. The length of the CDR3 is 13 residues. Per the germline V gene, CDR1 is SQVTM and CDR2 is ANQGSEA. V lost 3 bases, J lost 1 base, and 9 bases lay in between. The CDR3 nucleotides are TGCAGCGTTGATTCGGCAGGGAACACTGAAGCTTTCTTT. Translation gives CSVDSAGNTEAFF. The complete variable domain, with remaining parts taken from reference TRBV29-1 and TRBJ1-1, reads SAVISQKPSRDICQRGTSLTIQCQVDSQVTMMFWYRQQPGQSLTLIATANQGSEATYESGFVIDKFPISRPNLTFSTLTVSNMSPEDSSIYLCSVDSAGNTEAFFGQGTRLTVV.

This clone occurred once. The chain joins TRBV24-1 to TRBJ2-3; D may be TRBD2 (6 bases). In germline, CDR1 is KGHDR, CDR2 SFDVKD. This CDR3 region has 15 residues. The V end lost 4 bases, the J end lost 6 bases, and 16 bases lay between the germline ends. CDR3 region: CATSDQTTREDTQYF. The CDR3 nucleotides are TGTGCCACCAGTGACCAAACGACTAGGGAGGATACGCAGTATTTT.

This chain uses TRBV7-9 with TRBJ2-1; a possible D gene is TRBD2 (7 bases). Germline assignment: CDR1 SEHNR and CDR2 FQNEAQ (reference sequence). CDR3 length: 16 residues. The V gene lost 1 base and the J gene lost 6 bases, with 16 bases spanning the gap. CDR3 region: CASSLGEGGIRNEQFF. The CDR3 DNA follows: TGTGCCAGCAGCTTAGGCGAGGGGGGGATACGCAATGAGCAGTTCTTC.

This clone was counted only a few times. CDR3: CATVTWATSTDTQYF. The CDR3 bases are TGTGCCACCGTTACTTGGGCTACAAGCACAGATACGCAGTATTTT. The chain links TRBV6-5 to TRBJ2-3; D remains unclear. The CDR3 runs 15 residues. Trimming cost V 10 bases and J 0 bases, with 17 bases left between them. In germline, CDR1 is MNHEY, CDR2 SVGAGI.

The chain combines TRBV15 with TRBJ2-7; 7 bases fit TRBD2. V dropped 5 bases and J dropped 3; count of bases not matched to a gene: 7. From germline, CDR1 is LNHNV and CDR2 YYDKDF (reference sequence). CDR3 length: 14 amino acids. The CDR3 protein is CATSVGGRGYEQYF. CDR3 nucleotides: TGTGCCACCAGCGTGGGAGGGAGAGGCTACGAGCAGTACTTC.

This clone was observed a few times. The chain couples TRBV19 to TRBJ2-7, with 7 bases that match TRBD1. Trimming cost V 7 bases and J 6 bases; bases outside gene matches: 9. Germline V gives CDR1 LNHDA, CDR2 SQIVND (reference sequence). This CDR3 has 13 amino acids. The chain's CDR3 is CASKVTGASEQYF. In DNA, the CDR3 is TGTGCCAGTAAAGTAACAGGGGCTAGCGAGCAGTACTTC.

The chain couples TRBV6-5 to TRBJ1-5; 7 bases are shared with TRBD1. The V segment lost 8 bases and the J segment 7 bases; nucleotides outside the gene matches: 11. Germline loops: CDR1 MNHEY, CDR2 SVGAGI. CDR3 size: 14 residues. In DNA form, the CDR3 reads TGTGCCAGCCGGATTACGGGACAGCTACAGCCCCAGCATTTT. This translates into CASRITGQLQPQHF.

The J gene is TRBJ2-7, the V gene TRBV15; TRBD1 might be the D (6 bases). V lost 5 bases, J lost 4 bases, and 9 bases lay in between. The CDR3 has 12 residues. CDR1 is LNHNV and CDR2 is YYDKDF in the germline V gene (reference sequence). This CDR3 is CATSRTGYEQYF. In DNA, the CDR3 is TGTGCCACCAGCCGAACAGGGTACGAGCAGTACTTC. Looking up the rest from reference TRBV15 and TRBJ2-7 gives the full variable domain: DAMVIQNPRYQVTQFGKPVTLSCSQTLNHNVMYWYQQKSSQAPKLLFHYYDKDFNNEADTPDNFQSRRPNTSFCFLDIRSPGLGDTAMYLCATSRTGYEQYFGPGTRLTVT.

The rearrangement joins TRBV18 to TRBJ2-1; TRBD2 agrees at 7 bases. Germline V gives CDR1 KGHSH, CDR2 LQKENI. After removal of 3 bases from V and 4 bases from J, the junction contained 6 bases not matched to a gene. This CDR3 region has 15 residues. CDR3: CASSPEREGYNEQFF. CDR3 DNA: TGTGCCAGCTCACCCGAGAGGGAGGGGTACAATGAGCAGTTCTTC.

CDR3 protein: CASRSGTSGNYEQYF. In DNA, the CDR3 is TGTGCCAGCAGATCCGGGACTAGCGGGAACTACGAGCAGTACTTC. The chain uses TRBV6-5 and TRBJ2-7; the match to TRBD2 covers 13 bases. Trimming cost V 6 bases and J 3 bases; bases outside gene matches: 5. The CDR3 length is 15 residues. Germline V gene data show CDR1 as MNHEY and CDR2 as SVGAGI.

The chain couples TRBV6-5 to TRBJ1-1; D is unresolved. CDR3 length: 15 amino acids. Trimming removed 0 bases at V and 7 bases at J, with 15 bases between. Per the germline V gene, CDR1 is MNHEY and CDR2 is SVGAGI. The CDR3 loop is CASSYSSGTGGEAFF. The CDR3 DNA follows: TGTGCCAGCAGTTACTCCAGCGGAACGGGTGGTGAAGCTTTCTTT.

The chain links TRBV30 to TRBJ2-7; 8 bases agree with TRBD2. The trim removed 0 bases at V and 2 bases at J, leaving 9 bases unmatched. CDR1 and CDR2 from the germline V gene are GTSNPN and SVGIG (reference sequence). The CDR3 has 16 amino acids. The CDR3 loop is CAWSVGAGGRAYEQYF. The CDR3 bases are TGTGCCTGGAGTGTAGGGGCGGGAGGCCGAGCCTACGAGCAGTACTTC.

The rearrangement links TRBV2 to TRBJ1-5; no clear D gene. V lost 9 bases, J lost 4 bases, and 10 bases lay in between. The length of the CDR3 is 12 residues. CDR1 is SNHLY, CDR2 FYNNEI, per germline. CDR3 protein: CASNRVNQPQHF. CDR3 nucleotides: TGTGCCAGTAACAGAGTAAATCAGCCCCAGCATTTT.

This chain links TRBV6-5 with TRBJ2-7, with D possibly being TRBD1 (6 bases). Germline values: CDR1 MNHEY, CDR2 SVGAGI. Deletions cut 6 bases from V and 2 bases from J, with 11 bases between. The CDR3 sequence is 13 residues long. The CDR3 spells CASRWTDAYEQYF. CDR3 bases: TGTGCCAGCAGATGGACAGACGCCTACGAGCAGTACTTC.